What follows are 25 T cell receptor beta chains derived from one specimen sequenced in a study of control samples from healthy donors and cancer patients. Profiling relied on immunoSEQ multiplex PCR, and the TCRdb table lists in-frame clones only, not all of them. The table includes around 80,000 clones, around 92% detected once. The sequenced sample was blood. These receptors came from a man aged 45 to 65 in good health.

This rearrangement joins TRBV7-8 to TRBJ1-6, with D possibly TRBD1 on 5 matching bases. Trimming removed 1 base at V and 9 bases at J, with 10 bases between. The CDR3 is 14 amino acids. Germline V gene data show CDR1 as SGHVS and CDR2 as FQNEAQ. The CDR3 bases are TGTGCCAGCAGCTTAGGCAGGGTTATTTCACCCCTCCACTTT. Protein: CASSLGRVISPLHF.

The rearrangement joins TRBV3-1 (or the pseudogene TRBV3-2) to TRBJ1-1, with D possibly TRBD1 on 6 matching bases. The CDR3 consists of 15 residues. Germline V gene sequence: CDR1 LGHDT, CDR2 YNNKEL (reference sequence). Trimming took 3 bases from V and 1 from J, leaving 12 bases between them. CDR3 sequence: CASSQGGGGNTEAFF. DNA for the CDR3: TGTGCCAGCAGCCAGGGAGGGGGAGGGAACACTGAAGCTTTCTTT.

This chain joins TRBV18 and TRBJ1-4; no clear D gene. V lost 6 bases to trimming and J lost 4 bases, with 12 bases between them. The CDR3 totals 14 residues. The germline V gene encodes CDR1 KGHSH and CDR2 LQKENI. Here the CDR3 DNA reads TGTGCCAGCTCGCTCCGGGGTCTTAATGAAAAACTGTTTTTT. This codes for CASSLRGLNEKLFF. The whole variable domain, remainder taken from reference TRBV18 and TRBJ1-4, is NAGVMQNPRHLVRRRGQEARLRCSPMKGHSHVYWYRQLPEEGLKFMVYLQKENIIDESGMPKERFSAEFPKEGPSILRIQQVVRGDSAAYFCASSLRGLNEKLFFGSGTQLSVL.

This rearrangement joins TRBV18 to TRBJ2-5; TRBD2 matches at 8 bases. The CDR3 length is 14 residues. The germline gives CDR1 KGHSH, CDR2 LQKENI. The junction had 6 bases not matched to a gene; V was cut back by 5 bases and J by 4 bases. The CDR3 DNA reads TGTGCCAGCTCAACGAGCGGGGGAGGAGAGACCCAGTACTTC. It is translated as CASSTSGGGETQYF. Together with reference TRBV18 and TRBJ2-5, the CDR3 gives the full variable domain: NAGVMQNPRHLVRRRGQEARLRCSPMKGHSHVYWYRQLPEEGLKFMVYLQKENIIDESGMPKERFSAEFPKEGPSILRIQQVVRGDSAAYFCASSTSGGGETQYFGPGTRLLVL.

J is TRBJ1-1 and V is TRBV10-1; TRBD1 aligns across 8 bases. The CDR3 loop spans 13 amino acids. Germline values: CDR1 WNHNN, CDR2 SYGVQD (reference sequence). V lost 6 bases to trimming and J lost 8 bases; unmatched junction nucleotides: 8. CDR3 bases: TGCGCCAGCAGCGTCGGACAGGGTACGGAAGCTTTCTTT. Its translation: CASSVGQGTEAFF.

The chain uses TRBV7-2 and TRBJ1-2; D uncertain. Per germline, CDR1 SGHTA and CDR2 FQGNSA. The CDR3 sequence is 13 residues long. Trimming cost V 1 base and J 5 bases, with 8 bases left between them. CDR3: CASSLGGVYGYTF. CDR3 in DNA: TGTGCCAGCAGCTTAGGGGGAGTATATGGCTACACCTTC. The complete variable domain, with remaining parts taken from reference TRBV7-2 and TRBJ1-2, reads GAGVSQSPSNKVTEKGKDVELRCDPISGHTALYWYRQSLGQGLEFLIYFQGNSAPDKSGLPSDRFSAERTGGSVSTLTIQRTQQEDSAVYLCASSLGGVYGYTFGSGTRLTVV.

The chain employs TRBV27 and TRBJ2-5, with TRBD2 matching over 13 bases. CDR3 length: 15 residues. CDR1 and CDR2 (germline): MNHEY, SMNVEV (reference sequence). After removal of 6 bases from V and 1 base from J, the junction contained 2 bases not matched to a gene. DNA for the CDR3: TGTGCCAGCAGACGACTAGCGGGGGGCCAAGAGACCCAGTACTTC. Translated, it gives CASRRLAGGQETQYF.

This clone was seen just once. V gene TRBV5-1 combines with J gene TRBJ1-4, with TRBD1 identical over 8 bases. V shed 1 base, J shed 2 bases, and the junction held 7 bases outside the gene matches. The length of the CDR3 is 17 residues. Germline loops: CDR1 SGHRS, CDR2 YFSETQ. The CDR3 nucleotides read TGCGCCAGCAGCTTGTCAGGGGGCCATAGGACTAATGAAAAACTGTTTTTT. Translated: CASSLSGGHRTNEKLFF.

The chain combines TRBV12-3 or TRBV12-4 with TRBJ2-6, with unresolved D. This CDR3 has 13 amino acids. Trimming left V 6 bases short and J 4 bases short, with 7 bases between. This chain's CDR3 is CASRASGANVLTF. CDR3 nucleotides: TGTGCCAGCAGAGCCAGCGGGGCCAACGTCCTGACTTTC.

The genes are TRBV3-1 (or the pseudogene TRBV3-2) and TRBJ2-7; D might be TRBD1 or TRBD2, each matching 5 bases. CDR1 is LGHDT, CDR2 YNNKEL, per germline (reference sequence). V lost 0 bases and J lost 1, with 13 bases in between. The CDR3 extends over 16 amino acids. The CDR3 protein is CASSQDEGQGSYEQYF. As DNA, the CDR3 is TGTGCCAGCAGCCAAGATGAGGGGCAGGGTTCCTACGAGCAGTACTTC.

Written as DNA, the CDR3 is TGTGCCAGCAGCGGTGGACCGGGACAGGATAATCAGCCCCAGCATTTT. This gives the protein CASSGGPGQDNQPQHF. The chain joins TRBV9 to TRBJ1-5; 8 bases agree with TRBD1. The germline V gene encodes CDR1 SGDLS and CDR2 YYNGEE. This CDR3 is 16 amino acids long. V gave up 3 bases and J gave up 4 bases; unmatched junction bases: 9.

This clone has only one observation. The chain joins TRBV4-1 to TRBJ2-2, with TRBD1 matching 7 bases. This CDR3 has 16 residues. The germline V gene has CDR1 MGHRA and CDR2 YSYEKL. J lost 6 bases, V lost 0 bases, and 7 bases had no gene match. CDR3 sequence reads: CASSQEGLTGPGELFF. CDR3 nucleotide sequence: TGCGCCAGCAGCCAAGAGGGCTTGACAGGGCCCGGGGAGCTGTTTTTT.

V and J are TRBV4-1 and TRBJ2-7; no clear D gene. From germline, CDR1 is MGHRA and CDR2 YSYEKL. CDR3 size: 12 residues. V was cut by 3 bases and J by 3 bases, with 6 bases left in between. The CDR3 sequence is CASSQNSYEQYF. CDR3 DNA sequence: TGCGCCAGCAGCCAGAACAGCTACGAGCAGTACTTC.

The chain recombines TRBV2 with TRBJ1-6; D call uncertain. The CDR3 is made up of 13 amino acids. In germline, CDR1 is SNHLY, CDR2 FYNNEI. V lost 5 bases and J lost 6, with 8 bases in between. CDR3 bases: TGTGCCAGCAGTCGGGTCTTTAATTCACCCCTCCACTTT. Translating gives CASSRVFNSPLHF.

The chain uses TRBV12-3 or TRBV12-4 and TRBJ2-1; D is uncertain. This CDR3 is 12 amino acids long. V was cut by 4 bases and J by 4 bases, with 5 bases left in between. The CDR3 sequence: CASSSLYNEQFF. The CDR3 DNA reads TGTGCCAGCAGTTCCCTTTACAATGAGCAGTTCTTC.

The chain has TRBV21-1 and TRBJ1-2; the table's TRBD1 call for D was not verified on the DNA. TRBV21-1 is an annotated pseudogene. The CDR3 loop spans 16 amino acids. The CDR3 spells CASSLFLTGWNYGYTF. The CDR3 nucleotides read TGTGCCAGCAGCTTATTCCTGACAGGGTGGAACTATGGCTACACCTTC.

Note on this clone: This sample includes further DNA sequences coding for the same CDR3. The V gene is TRBV3-1 (or the pseudogene TRBV3-2), the J gene TRBJ1-2; unclear D gene. The CDR3 spans 14 residues. Germline values: CDR1 LGHDT, CDR2 YNNKEL (reference sequence). Trimming took off 0 bases at V and 2 bases at J, with 7 bases between the two ends. The CDR3, as DNA: TGTGCCAGCAGCCAAGAAGGACGGAACTATGGCTACACCTTC. Amino acids: CASSQEGRNYGYTF.

This chain connects TRBV7-2 to TRBJ1-4; D possibly corresponds to TRBD1 (5 bases). From germline, CDR1 is SGHTA and CDR2 FQGNSA. The CDR3 is 15 residues long. The V end was cut by 1 base, the J end by 8 bases, with 14 bases between. The CDR3 DNA follows: TGTGCCAGCAGCTTAGTCCAGGGCCTAGGAGAAAAACTGTTTTTT. Protein sequence: CASSLVQGLGEKLFF.

The chain combines TRBV6-2 or TRBV6-3 with TRBJ2-3; 8 bases are a match to TRBD2. CDR3 length equals 17 residues. The germline gives CDR1 MNHEY, CDR2 SVGEGT. V dropped 2 bases and J dropped 2; count of bases not matched to a gene: 9. The CDR3 DNA sequence: TGTGCCAGCAGTTACGGTATGGCGGGGGGACTCACAGATACGCAGTATTTT. Translation: CASSYGMAGGLTDTQYF.

The genes are TRBV12-3 or TRBV12-4 and TRBJ2-7; D is unresolved. V dropped 6 bases and J dropped 2 bases, with 8 bases sitting between them. The CDR3 is made up of 12 amino acids. DNA for the CDR3: TGTGCCAGCAGCCCTGGGACCTACGAGCAGTACTTC. Translated, it gives CASSPGTYEQYF.

The genes are TRBV27 and TRBJ2-5; D gene unclear. V gave up 2 bases and J gave up 7 bases, with 11 bases separating them. The V gene's germline CDR1 is MNHEY and CDR2 SMNVEV (reference sequence). The length of the CDR3 is 13 residues. The CDR3 reads CASSLPGTRTQYF. The CDR3 nucleotides are TGTGCCAGCAGTTTACCGGGCACTCGGACCCAGTACTTC.

The rearrangement joins TRBV5-8 to TRBJ1-2; perhaps TRBD1 as D (5 bases). Deletions cut 7 bases from V and 2 bases from J, with 15 bases between. CDR1 SGHTS and CDR2 YDEGEE come from the germline V gene. CDR3 length: 14 residues. Here the CDR3 DNA reads TGTGCCAGCGTCACCCTCGGGGGGAACTATGGCTACACCTTC. Translating it yields CASVTLGGNYGYTF.

The chain employs TRBV24-1 and TRBJ1-2; D ambiguous. This CDR3 region has 11 residues. The germline CDR1 and CDR2 sequences are KGHDR and SFDVKD. Trimming cost V 4 bases and J 8 bases, with 7 bases left between them. CDR3 sequence reads: CATSDPRGYTF. CDR3 bases: TGTGCCACCAGTGACCCTCGGGGCTACACCTTC.

The gene calls are TRBV5-5 and TRBJ1-2; the D gene is possibly TRBD1 (5 bases). V gave up 4 bases and J gave up 7 bases, with 14 bases separating them. CDR3 size: 13 residues. CDR1 is SGHKS, CDR2 YYEKEE, per germline (reference sequence). Written as DNA, the CDR3 is TGTGCCAGCAGCCTAGGGACTAGTGGTGGCTACACCTTC. This gives the protein CASSLGTSGGYTF.

The gene calls are TRBV12-5 and TRBJ1-5; D perhaps matches TRBD1 (6 bases). Germline V gives CDR1 LGHNT, CDR2 FRNRAP. The CDR3 runs to 13 residues. V dropped 6 bases and J dropped 4 bases, with 10 bases sitting between them. CDR3 in amino acids: CASGSGANQPQHF. The CDR3 coding sequence is TGTGCTAGTGGATCAGGGGCAAATCAGCCCCAGCATTTT.